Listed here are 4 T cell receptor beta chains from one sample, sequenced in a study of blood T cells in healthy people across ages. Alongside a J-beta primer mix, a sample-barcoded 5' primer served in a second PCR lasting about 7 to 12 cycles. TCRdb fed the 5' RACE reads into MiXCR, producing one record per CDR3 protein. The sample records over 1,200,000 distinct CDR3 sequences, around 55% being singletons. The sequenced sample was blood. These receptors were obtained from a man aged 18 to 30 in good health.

The CDR3 nucleotides are TGCGCCAGCAGCTTGGCGGGGAGAAACACCATATATTTT. Residues: CASSLAGRNTIYF. The rearrangement uses TRBV5-1 and TRBJ1-3; no clear D gene. The CDR3 extends over 13 amino acids. Trimming cost V 0 bases and J 5 bases, with 6 bases left between them. Germline CDR1 reads SGHRS; CDR2 reads YFSETQ.

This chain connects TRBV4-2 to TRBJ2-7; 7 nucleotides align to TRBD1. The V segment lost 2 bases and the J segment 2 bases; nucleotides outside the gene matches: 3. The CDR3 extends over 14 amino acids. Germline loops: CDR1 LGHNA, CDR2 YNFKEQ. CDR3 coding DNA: TGTGCCAGCAGCCAACTGACAGGGACCTACGAGCAGTACTTC. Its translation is CASSQLTGTYEQYF.

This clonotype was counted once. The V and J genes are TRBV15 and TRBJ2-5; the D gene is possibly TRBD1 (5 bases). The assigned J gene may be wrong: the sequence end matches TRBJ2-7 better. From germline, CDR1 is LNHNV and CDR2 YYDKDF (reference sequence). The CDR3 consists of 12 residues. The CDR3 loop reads CATRAGNDEQYF. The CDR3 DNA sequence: TGTGCCACCAGGGCAGGGAACGACGAGCAGTACTTC.

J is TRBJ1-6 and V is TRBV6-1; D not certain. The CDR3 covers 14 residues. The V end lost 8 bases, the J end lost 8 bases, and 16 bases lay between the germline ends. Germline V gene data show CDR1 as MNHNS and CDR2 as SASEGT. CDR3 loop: CASGLQPRDSPLHF. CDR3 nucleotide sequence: TGTGCCAGCGGTCTTCAGCCCCGGGATTCACCCCTCCACTTT.